The 12 T cell receptor beta chains reported below all come from one sample, sequenced in a study of shared clonotypes between healthy human individuals. TCRdb keeps only in-frame clones here, not all; method: immunoSEQ multiplex PCR. This sample has millions of clones, with roughly 95% found just once. Source material: naive CD4+ T cells sorted from blood. Subset reported: CD45RA+ positively selected. These receptors all stem from a man between 18 and 35 years old in good health.

The chain carries TRBV6-1 and TRBJ2-7; 11 nucleotides match TRBD2. The germline V gene has CDR1 MNHNS and CDR2 SASEGT. The J segment lost 3 bases and the V segment lost 3 bases, leaving 4 bases of the junction unmatched. The CDR3 is 15 amino acids. Here the CDR3 reads CASSDLAGGSYEQYF. The CDR3 region has the DNA TGTGCCAGCAGTGATTTAGCGGGAGGGAGCTACGAGCAGTACTTC.

The chain is built from TRBV5-1 and TRBJ1-4; TRBD1 is a possible D gene (5 bases). The ends were cut back, 4 bases at V and 5 bases at J, with 12 bases in the middle. Germline V CDR1 and CDR2: SGHRS, YFSETQ. This CDR3 comprises 14 residues. CDR3 sequence (DNA): TGCGCCAGCAGCCCAGGGTCGGGGAATGAAAAACTGTTTTTT. This translates into CASSPGSGNEKLFF. Full variable domain (remainder filled in from reference TRBV5-1 and TRBJ1-4): KAGVTQTPRYLIKTRGQQVTLSCSPISGHRSVSWYQQTPGQGLQFLFEYFSETQRNKGNFPGRFSGRQFSNSRSEMNVSTLELGDSALYLCASSPGSGNEKLFFGSGTQLSVL.

This chain connects TRBV5-1 to TRBJ2-4; D is possibly TRBD1 (5 bases). Trimming took off 2 bases at V and 8 bases at J, with 17 bases between the two ends. Germline CDR1 and CDR2: SGHRS and YFSETQ. The CDR3 is made up of 15 amino acids. The CDR3 bases are TGCGCCAGCAGCTTTAGTGGGGCCCGTTCTGACATTCAGTACTTC. This gives the protein CASSFSGARSDIQYF.

The gene calls are TRBV6-6 and TRBJ2-3, with D maybe TRBD2 (6 bases). This CDR3 is built from 14 residues. Germline V gene lookup returns CDR1 MNHNY and CDR2 SVGAGI (reference sequence). Between the trimmed V and J ends, which lost 4 bases and 0 bases, there was a span of 8 bases. The CDR3 is CASSFGTSTDTQYF. CDR3 bases: TGTGCCAGCAGTTTCGGGACTAGCACAGATACGCAGTATTTT.

The rearrangement links TRBV6-1 to TRBJ2-5; 7 bases agree with TRBD1. This CDR3 has 15 amino acids. Losses at the gene ends were 2 bases for V and 4 bases for J; bases not matched to a gene: 7. Germline V gives CDR1 MNHNS, CDR2 SASEGT. The CDR3 loop reads CASSEQGTVVETQYF. The CDR3 region has the DNA TGTGCCAGCAGTGAACAAGGGACAGTGGTAGAGACCCAGTACTTC.

About this clone itself: At one of its ends the junction is not consistent with the germline gene, which may arise from a read error. The rearrangement joins TRBV6-5 to TRBJ1-1, with D maybe TRBD1 (6 bases). The CDR3 has 14 residues. The germline CDR1 and CDR2 sequences are MNHEY and SVGAGI. The CDR3 coding sequence is TGTGCCATCAGTGAAACAGGGTGGGACACTGAAGCTTTCTTT. This encodes CAISETGWDTEAFF.

This clone is a singleton in its sample. This chain uses TRBV5-1 with TRBJ1-3; D is unclear. The CDR3 consists of 12 residues. Germline V CDR1 and CDR2: SGHRS, YFSETQ. Deletions cut 2 bases from V and 4 bases from J, with 4 bases between. CDR3 coding DNA: TGCGCCAGCAGCTTTGGAGGAAACACCATATATTTT. Protein product: CASSFGGNTIYF.

Turning to this clone: The same CDR3 is also encoded by other DNA sequences in this sample. V gene TRBV30 combines with J gene TRBJ2-5; D could derive from TRBD1 or TRBD2 (6 bases each). V was pared by 4 bases and J by 5 bases, with 11 bases between. The CDR3 has 12 residues. The germline V gene has CDR1 GTSNPN and CDR2 SVGIG (reference sequence). For the CDR3, the DNA is TGTGCCTGGAAGGGGGGCGGGGAGACCCAGTACTTC. Protein: CAWKGGGETQYF.

The chain combines TRBV5-1 with TRBJ2-7; D assignment may be TRBD1 or TRBD2 (6 bases each). The germline V and J ends were trimmed by 4 bases and 2 bases, with 16 bases remaining between them. This CDR3 is 15 amino acids long. The germline V gene encodes CDR1 SGHRS and CDR2 YFSETQ. The CDR3 nucleotides read TGCGCCAGCAGCCTGGAACCGGGGGCAACCTACGAGCAGTACTTC. Its translation is CASSLEPGATYEQYF.

Comment on this clone: The sample has other DNA sequences that encode this CDR3 too. V and J are TRBV2 and TRBJ1-5; D possibly corresponds to TRBD1 (6 bases). V was cut by 8 bases and J by 1 base, with 6 bases left in between. This CDR3 is built from 12 residues. CDR1 SNHLY and CDR2 FYNNEI come from the germline V gene. The CDR3 DNA follows: TGTGCCAGCGGACAGAGCAATCAGCCCCAGCATTTT. Protein product: CASGQSNQPQHF.

The V and J genes are TRBV5-1 and TRBJ2-7, with 8 bases fitting TRBD2. The CDR3 has 16 amino acids. Germline CDR1 and CDR2: SGHRS and YFSETQ. With 4 bases clipped from V and 1 base from J, the junction kept 10 bases outside the gene matches. The CDR3 reads CASSTGLLAGSYEQYF. DNA of the CDR3: TGCGCCAGCAGCACTGGTCTGCTAGCGGGTTCCTACGAGCAGTACTTC.

V usage is TRBV18 and J usage is TRBJ2-6; TRBD1 might be the D (6 bases). This CDR3 has 14 residues. The germline CDR1 and CDR2 sequences are KGHSH and LQKENI. Trimming removed 5 bases at V and 2 bases at J, with 7 bases between. This chain's CDR3 is CASSEGAGANVLTF. The DNA for the CDR3 is TGTGCCAGCTCAGAGGGGGCTGGGGCCAACGTCCTGACTTTC.